The 5 T cell receptor beta chains reported below all come from one sample, sequenced in a study of blood T cell repertoires in COVID-19. Only in-frame clones appear in the TCRdb table, and some are missing; sequencing was by immunoSEQ multiplex PCR. The sample yields fewer than 400,000 clones, around 87% seen once. The source material was PBMCs or T cells enriched from blood (not recorded which). These receptors originate from a woman aged 45-65 years who had recovered from COVID-19.

Only a few counts were recorded for this clone. The chain carries TRBV21-1 and TRBJ1-2; TRBD1, the D gene given by the table, was not confirmed from the DNA. TRBV21-1 is given as a pseudogene. The CDR3 totals 16 residues. The CDR3 sequence is CASSGQDREGSYGYTF. The DNA of the CDR3 is TGTGCCAGCAGCGGGCAAGACAGGGAAGGGAGTTATGGCTACACCTTC.

V usage is TRBV20-1 and J usage is TRBJ2-5; D is uncertain. The CDR3 has 11 amino acids. CDR1 is DFQATT and CDR2 is SNEGSKA in the germline V gene (reference sequence). The V end lost 5 bases, the J end lost 5 bases, and 9 bases lay between the germline ends. The CDR3 loop is CSASERETQYF. For the CDR3, the DNA is TGCAGTGCTTCGGAGAGGGAGACCCAGTACTTC.

This clone was counted a single time. The chain uses TRBV2 and TRBJ1-2; 11 nucleotides agree with TRBD1. Germline V gene sequence: CDR1 SNHLY, CDR2 FYNNEI. J gave up 8 bases and V 4 bases, and 18 bases lay outside the gene matches. CDR3 size: 18 residues. Here the CDR3 DNA reads TGTGCCAGCAGTGGTTCCGGGACAGGGGGAGATAGGTGGAGGGGCTACACCTTC. As protein: CASSGSGTGGDRWRGYTF.

This chain links TRBV19 with TRBJ2-2; TRBD2 matches 13 bases. Trimming took 3 bases from V and 5 from J; bases not matched to a gene: 9. Germline loops: CDR1 LNHDA, CDR2 SQIVND (reference sequence). This CDR3 has 18 amino acids. CDR3 residues: CASSIQLAGGPKTGELFF. In DNA form, the CDR3 reads TGTGCCAGTAGTATTCAACTAGCGGGGGGGCCAAAGACCGGGGAGCTGTTTTTT.

The J gene is TRBJ2-2, the V gene TRBV3-1 (or the pseudogene TRBV3-2); D is perhaps TRBD1 (5 bases). The CDR3 consists of 16 residues. Deletions cut 10 bases from V and 1 base from J, with 19 bases between. Germline CDR1 is LGHDT and CDR2 is YNNKEL (reference sequence). The CDR3 loop reads CATAKWGLGNTGELFF. The CDR3 DNA follows: TGTGCCACCGCGAAGTGGGGCCTCGGGAACACCGGGGAGCTGTTTTTT.